This T cell receptor beta chain came from a study of radiotherapy plus CTLA-4 blockade in lung cancer. TCRdb's copy holds only in-frame clones and misses some; the assay was immunoSEQ multiplex PCR. In the table there are more than 100,000 clones, around 89% of which are singletons. The CDR3 totals 16 residues. The germline gives CDR1 MNHEY, CDR2 SMNVEV (reference sequence). Trimming removed 2 bases from V and 0 bases from J, with 10 bases in between. The TCR originated in a human donor with non-small cell lung cancer that progressed on radiotherapy plus ipilimumab. The chain carries TRBV27 and TRBJ2-2; D remains ambiguous. Sequenced material: peripheral blood, taken from a patient treated with radiotherapy plus ipilimumab. CDR3 residues: CASSLLGHPNTGELFF. The CDR3 DNA reads TGTGCCAGCAGTTTACTTGGGCACCCGAACACCGGGGAGCTGTTTTTT.